The 22 T cell receptor beta chains presented below share a single source sample, sequenced in a study of cytomegalovirus exposure and HLA in healthy donors. Both 60 Vbeta primers and 13 Jbeta primers went into the PCR. Profiled with immunoSEQ multiplex PCR; TCRdb holds only in-frame clones, not every one. The table includes a few hundred thousand clones, 77% detected once. Sequencing was performed on PBMCs. These receptors originate from a woman aged 55-70 years in good health and CMV-seropositive.

This chain links TRBV28 with TRBJ1-2; D ambiguous. V lost 4 bases and J 5 bases, leaving 8 bases between the germline ends. CDR3 size: 12 residues. Germline V gene data show CDR1 as MDHEN and CDR2 as SYDVKM. Here the CDR3 DNA reads TGTGCCAGCAGTTGGAGGGATTATGGCTACACCTTC. It codes for CASSWRDYGYTF.

V is TRBV5-1 and J is TRBJ2-2, with TRBD1 matching 10 bases. Trimming took 4 bases from V and 4 from J; bases not matched to a gene: 4. This CDR3 region has 15 residues. Germline CDR1 reads SGHRS; CDR2 reads YFSETQ. The CDR3 DNA reads TGCGCCAGCAGCGTGGACAGGGGGACCACCGGGGAGCTGTTTTTT. It specifies CASSVDRGTTGELFF.

V usage is TRBV30 and J usage is TRBJ2-2; 8 nucleotides agree with TRBD1. In germline, CDR1 is GTSNPN, CDR2 SVGIG (reference sequence). This CDR3 is 15 amino acids long. V shed 0 bases and J 5 bases; nucleotides not matched to a gene: 5. CDR3 DNA sequence: TGTGCCTGGAGTGTACAGCGGACAGGGACCGGGGAGCTGTTTTTT. As protein: CAWSVQRTGTGELFF. Full variable domain (remainder filled in from reference TRBV30 and TRBJ2-2): SQTIHQWPATLVQPVGSPLSLECTVEGTSNPNLYWYRQAAGRGLQLLFYSVGIGQISSEVPQNLSASRPQDRQFILSSKKLLLSDSGFYLCAWSVQRTGTGELFFGEGSRLTVL.

The chain combines TRBV5-8 with TRBJ1-2; D is possibly TRBD1 (5 bases). Trimming removed 4 bases at V and 7 bases at J, with 11 bases between. This CDR3 is built from 12 residues. The germline gives CDR1 SGHTS, CDR2 YDEGEE. The CDR3 sequence is CASSTSTVGYTF. In DNA form, the CDR3 reads TGTGCCAGCAGCACCTCGACAGTTGGCTACACCTTC.

This clone showed up just once. V is TRBV11-1 and J is TRBJ1-3; no clear D gene. Germline values: CDR1 SGHAT, CDR2 FQDESV (reference sequence). V was cut by 1 base and J by 1 base, with 8 bases left in between. The CDR3 has 15 residues. The CDR3: CASSLVPGSGNTIYF. The CDR3 nucleotides are TGTGCCAGCAGCTTAGTACCGGGTTCTGGAAACACCATATATTTT.

The chain recombines TRBV9 with TRBJ2-3; 15 positions agree with TRBD2. The CDR3 extends over 18 amino acids. Germline trimming cut 3 bases from V and 0 bases from J; bases unmatched to any gene: 5. The germline V gene encodes CDR1 SGDLS and CDR2 YYNGEE. The CDR3: CASSAGLAGGLSTDTQYF. In DNA form, the CDR3 reads TGTGCCAGCAGCGCGGGACTAGCGGGAGGCCTTAGCACAGATACGCAGTATTTT.

This clone was detected only once. The chain has TRBV4-1 and TRBJ1-1; 10 bases are a match to TRBD1. Germline CDR1 reads MGHRA; CDR2 reads YSYEKL. Trimming removed 1 base from V and 1 base from J; junction bases left unmatched: 3. This CDR3 has 16 residues. The CDR3 sequence is CASSQGDRGWNTEAFF. CDR3 DNA sequence: TGCGCCAGCAGCCAAGGGGACAGGGGATGGAACACTGAAGCTTTCTTT.

This chain joins TRBV6-5 and TRBJ1-2; 8 bases are a match to TRBD1. CDR3 length equals 16 residues. Trimming at V came to 0 bases and at J to 2 bases, leaving 5 bases not matched to a gene. Looked up from germline, CDR1 is MNHEY and CDR2 is SVGAGI. The DNA of the CDR3 is TGTGCCAGCAGTTACTCGGCAGGGGGCGCGAACTATGGCTACACCTTC. The encoded protein is CASSYSAGGANYGYTF.

The genes are TRBV27 and TRBJ1-6; D perhaps matches TRBD1 (6 bases). CDR1 MNHEY and CDR2 SMNVEV come from the germline V gene (reference sequence). The CDR3 is 14 amino acids. Trimming left V 6 bases short and J 9 bases short, with 15 bases between. CDR3 loop: CASSYRERGSPLHF. CDR3 nucleotides: TGTGCCAGCAGCTACAGGGAGCGTGGTTCACCCCTCCACTTT.

The chain joins TRBV4-2 to TRBJ2-7; D remains ambiguous. Germline V gene data show CDR1 as LGHNA and CDR2 as YNFKEQ. The V and J ends lost 0 bases and 1 base respectively, with 10 bases between them. This CDR3 has 15 residues. CDR3 residues: CASSQENSRSYEQYF. Written as DNA, the CDR3 is TGTGCCAGCAGCCAAGAGAACAGCAGATCCTACGAGCAGTACTTC.

This clone was seen more than once but under ten times. V is TRBV10-3 and J is TRBJ2-7; 10 nucleotides align to TRBD2. The CDR3 extends over 15 amino acids. V lost 2 bases, J lost 0 bases, and 1 base stayed unmatched. The germline CDR1 and CDR2 sequences are ENHRY and SYGVKD. The CDR3 sequence: CAISESGRGSYEQYF. The CDR3 DNA reads TGTGCCATCAGTGAGAGCGGGAGGGGCTCCTACGAGCAGTACTTC.

The chain joins TRBV29-1 to TRBJ1-2; 8 nucleotides match TRBD1. Germline V gene sequence: CDR1 SQVTM, CDR2 ANQGSEA. The CDR3 is 13 residues long. V trimming: 3 bases; J trimming: 4 bases; junction bases outside the gene matches: 4. In nucleotides, the CDR3 is TGCAGCGTTGACCCGGACAGGGCCTATGGCTACACCTTC. It encodes CSVDPDRAYGYTF.

The CDR3 spells CASSVAPAEYNEQFF. The CDR3 DNA reads as TGTGCCAGCAGCGTAGCCCCCGCAGAATACAATGAGCAGTTCTTC. V and J are TRBV9 and TRBJ2-1; D not resolved. The CDR3 is 15 amino acids. Trimming shortened V by 0 bases and J by 4 bases, and 11 bases separated the two germline ends. Germline values: CDR1 SGDLS, CDR2 YYNGEE.

The rearrangement links TRBV7-8 to TRBJ2-7, with a weak D call TRBD2 (6 bases). The length of the CDR3 is 14 residues. The V gene lost 1 base and the J gene lost 3 bases, with 10 bases spanning the gap. Germline CDR1 and CDR2: SGHVS and FQNEAQ. CDR3 nucleotides: TGTGCCAGCAGCTTAGTACTAGCCAGCTACGAGCAGTACTTC. Translating gives CASSLVLASYEQYF.

This chain connects TRBV6-1 to TRBJ2-1; 14 bases fit TRBD2. The germline CDR1 and CDR2 sequences are MNHNS and SASEGT. Trimming took 4 bases from V and 10 from J; bases not matched to a gene: 9. CDR3 length equals 16 residues. Here the CDR3 reads CASSGQTSGGAREQFF. The CDR3 nucleotides are TGTGCCAGCAGTGGGCAGACTAGCGGGGGGGCCCGGGAGCAGTTCTTC.

This clone occurred once. In DNA, the CDR3 is TGTGCCAGCAGTTTTAGACAGGGGCCCCACTACGAGCAGTACTTC. It encodes CASSFRQGPHYEQYF. This chain links TRBV27 with TRBJ2-7; 8 bases agree with TRBD1. Trimming cost V 3 bases and J 3 bases; bases outside gene matches: 7. The CDR3 covers 15 residues. Looked up from germline, CDR1 is MNHEY and CDR2 is SMNVEV (reference sequence).

The CDR3 nucleotides read TGTGCCAGCAGCTTACTAGTTGCTCACACAGATACGCAGTATTTT. Protein sequence: CASSLLVAHTDTQYF. The V call is TRBV7-6, the J call TRBJ2-3; D is ambiguous. V was clipped by 2 bases and J by 2 bases, with 11 bases between them. Germline-derived CDR1 and CDR2 are SGHVS and FNYEAQ. The CDR3 has 15 residues.

The chain uses TRBV7-2 and TRBJ1-6; TRBD1 might be the D (5 bases). The length of the CDR3 is 16 residues. V lost 5 bases, J lost 0 bases, and 11 bases lay in between. Germline values: CDR1 SGHTA, CDR2 FQGNSA. As DNA, the CDR3 is TGTGCCAGCAGCCCCCGACAGAGCTCCTATAATTCACCCCTCCACTTT. It translates to CASSPRQSSYNSPLHF.

This chain links TRBV25-1 with TRBJ2-2, with 11 bases aligning to TRBD1. With 4 bases clipped from V and 2 bases from J, the junction kept 3 bases outside the gene matches. The CDR3 runs 16 residues. CDR1 MGHDK and CDR2 SYGVNS come from the germline V gene. The CDR3 region has the DNA TGTGCCAGCAGTGCAGGGACAGGGGGAAACACCGGGGAGCTGTTTTTT. It encodes CASSAGTGGNTGELFF.

The chain recombines TRBV7-2 with TRBJ1-5; D remains unclear. Germline-derived CDR1 and CDR2 are SGHTA and FQGNSA. Trimming cost V 1 base and J 5 bases, with 6 bases left between them. The CDR3 has 13 residues. The DNA of the CDR3 is TGTGCCAGCAGCTTAGGGCAACATCAGCCCCAGCATTTT. It translates to CASSLGQHQPQHF.

The chain combines TRBV18 with TRBJ1-2; D might be TRBD1 (5 bases). The CDR3 is 15 amino acids. Germline CDR1 KGHSH, CDR2 LQKENI. With 0 bases removed from V and 7 bases from J, the gap between germline ends came to 15 bases. The CDR3 DNA reads TGTGCCAGCTCACCACCCTCGGAGGGGCGCTCTGGCTACACCTTC. It translates to CASSPPSEGRSGYTF.

The chain joins TRBV7-2 to TRBJ2-5; 9 bases map to TRBD2. This CDR3 is built from 16 residues. Per germline, CDR1 SGHTA and CDR2 FQGNSA. The V segment lost 1 base and the J segment 4 bases; nucleotides outside the gene matches: 7. The DNA of the CDR3 is TGTGCCAGCAGCTTAGTAGGAAGCGGGGGGAGAGAGACCCAGTACTTC. Its protein product is CASSLVGSGGRETQYF.